This T cell receptor (beta chain) emerged from a study of cytomegalovirus exposure and HLA in healthy donors. This CDR3 is built from 14 residues. Germline V gene lookup returns CDR1 SGHVS and CDR2 FQNEAQ. The V gene lost 5 bases and the J gene lost 1 base, with 11 bases spanning the gap. The PCR had 60 Vbeta and 13 Jbeta primers. The assay was immunoSEQ multiplex PCR, and TCRdb's table has in-frame clones only and misses some. The sample contains 95,000 to 150,000 clones, 15% of which appear only once. The sequence came from a woman aged 18-29 years in good health and CMV-seronegative. The sequenced material came from PBMCs. The rearrangement uses TRBV7-8 and TRBJ1-1, with D perhaps TRBD1 (6 bases). The CDR3: CASSKPGQNTEAFF. CDR3 DNA: TGTGCCAGCAGCAAACCGGGACAGAACACTGAAGCTTTCTTT.